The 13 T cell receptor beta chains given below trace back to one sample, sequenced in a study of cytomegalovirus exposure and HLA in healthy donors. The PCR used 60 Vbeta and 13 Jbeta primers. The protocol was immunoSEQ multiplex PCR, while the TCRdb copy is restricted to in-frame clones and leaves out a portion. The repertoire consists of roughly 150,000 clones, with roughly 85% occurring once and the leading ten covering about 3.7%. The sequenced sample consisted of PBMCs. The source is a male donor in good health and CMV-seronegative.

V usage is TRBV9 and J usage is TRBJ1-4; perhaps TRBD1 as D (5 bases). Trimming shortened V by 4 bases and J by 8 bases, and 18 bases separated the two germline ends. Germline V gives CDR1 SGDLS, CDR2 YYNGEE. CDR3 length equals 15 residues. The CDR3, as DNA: TGTGCCAGCAGCACCGGAAGCAGGGAGGGGGAAAAACTGTTTTTT. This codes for CASSTGSREGEKLFF.

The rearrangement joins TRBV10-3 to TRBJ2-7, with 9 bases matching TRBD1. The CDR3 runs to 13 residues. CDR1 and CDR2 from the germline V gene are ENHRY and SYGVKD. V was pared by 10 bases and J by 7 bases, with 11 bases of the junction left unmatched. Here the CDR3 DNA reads TGTGCCACCTGGGGACAGGGTCGTAGTGAGCAGTACTTC. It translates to CATWGQGRSEQYF.

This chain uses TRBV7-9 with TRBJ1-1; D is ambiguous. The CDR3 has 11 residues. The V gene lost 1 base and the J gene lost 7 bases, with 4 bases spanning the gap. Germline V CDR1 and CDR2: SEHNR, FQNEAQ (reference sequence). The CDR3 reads CASSLGGEAFF. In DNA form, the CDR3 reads TGTGCCAGCAGCTTAGGCGGTGAAGCTTTCTTT.

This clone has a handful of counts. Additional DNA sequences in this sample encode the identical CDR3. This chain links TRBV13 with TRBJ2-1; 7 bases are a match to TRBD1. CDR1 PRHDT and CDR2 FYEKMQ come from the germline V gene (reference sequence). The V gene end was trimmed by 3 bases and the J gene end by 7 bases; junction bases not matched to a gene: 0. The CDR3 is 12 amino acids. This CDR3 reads CASSLTGNEQFF. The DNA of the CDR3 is TGTGCCAGCAGCTTGACAGGGAATGAGCAGTTCTTC.

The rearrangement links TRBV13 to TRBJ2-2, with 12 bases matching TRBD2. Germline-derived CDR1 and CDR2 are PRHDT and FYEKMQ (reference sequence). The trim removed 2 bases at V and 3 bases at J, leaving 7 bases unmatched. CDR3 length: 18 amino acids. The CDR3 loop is CASSLLTSGGKDTGELFF. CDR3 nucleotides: TGTGCCAGCAGCTTATTAACTAGCGGGGGGAAGGACACCGGGGAGCTGTTTTTT.

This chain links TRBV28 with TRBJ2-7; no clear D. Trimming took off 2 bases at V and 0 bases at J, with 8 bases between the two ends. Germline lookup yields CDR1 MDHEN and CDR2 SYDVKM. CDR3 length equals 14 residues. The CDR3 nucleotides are TGTGCCAGCAGTTTAATAGTCAACTCCTACGAGCAGTACTTC. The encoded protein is CASSLIVNSYEQYF.

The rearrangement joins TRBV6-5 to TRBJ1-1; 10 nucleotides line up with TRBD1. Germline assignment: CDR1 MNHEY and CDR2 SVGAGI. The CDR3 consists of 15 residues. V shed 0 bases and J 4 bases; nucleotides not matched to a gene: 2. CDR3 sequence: CASSYSGDRGTEAFF. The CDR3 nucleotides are TGTGCCAGCAGTTACTCGGGGGACAGGGGCACTGAAGCTTTCTTT.

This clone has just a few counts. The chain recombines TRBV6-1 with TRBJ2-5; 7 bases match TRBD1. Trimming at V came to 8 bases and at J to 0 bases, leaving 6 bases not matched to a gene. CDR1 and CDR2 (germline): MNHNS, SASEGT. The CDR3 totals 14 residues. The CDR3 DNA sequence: TGTGCCAGCCAAGGGACAGCCTACCAAGAGACCCAGTACTTC. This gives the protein CASQGTAYQETQYF.

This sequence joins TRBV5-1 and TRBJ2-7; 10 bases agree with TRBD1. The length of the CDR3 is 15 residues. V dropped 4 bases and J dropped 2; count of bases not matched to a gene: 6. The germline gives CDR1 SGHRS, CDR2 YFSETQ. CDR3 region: CASSPTTGGAYEQYF. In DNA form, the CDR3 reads TGCGCCAGCAGCCCGACGACAGGGGGCGCCTACGAGCAGTACTTC.

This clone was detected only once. CDR3 loop: CASSHPTGDITDTQYF. CDR3 sequence (DNA): TGCGCCAGCAGCCACCCTACAGGGGATATCACAGATACGCAGTATTTT. This rearrangement joins TRBV4-1 to TRBJ2-3, with TRBD1 identical over 7 bases. This CDR3 contains 16 residues. The V gene end was trimmed by 3 bases and the J gene end by 2 bases; junction bases not matched to a gene: 8. Germline V CDR1 and CDR2: MGHRA, YSYEKL.

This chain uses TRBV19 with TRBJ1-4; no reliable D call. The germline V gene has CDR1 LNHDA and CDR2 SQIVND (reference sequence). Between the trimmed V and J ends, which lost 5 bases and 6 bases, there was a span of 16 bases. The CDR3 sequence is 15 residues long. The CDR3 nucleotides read TGTGCCAGTAGTGAGAGGGCCAAGGGATATGAAAAACTGTTTTTT. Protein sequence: CASSERAKGYEKLFF.

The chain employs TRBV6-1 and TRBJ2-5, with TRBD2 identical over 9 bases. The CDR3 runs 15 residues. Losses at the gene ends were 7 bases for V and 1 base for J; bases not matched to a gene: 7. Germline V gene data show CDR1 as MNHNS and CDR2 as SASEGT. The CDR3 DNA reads TGTGCCAGCATGACGGCGGGAGGGCCCCAAGAGACCCAGTACTTC. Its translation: CASMTAGGPQETQYF.

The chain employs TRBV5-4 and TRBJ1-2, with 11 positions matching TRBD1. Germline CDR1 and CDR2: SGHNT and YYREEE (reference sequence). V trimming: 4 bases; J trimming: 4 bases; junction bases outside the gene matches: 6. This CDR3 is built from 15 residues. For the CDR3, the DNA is TGTGCCAGCAGCCAGGACAGGGGGCTGGGCTATGGCTACACCTTC. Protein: CASSQDRGLGYGYTF. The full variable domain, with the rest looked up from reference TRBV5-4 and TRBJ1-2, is ETGVTQSPTHLIKTRGQQVTLRCSSQSGHNTVSWYQQALGQGPQFIFQYYREEENGRGNFPPRFSGLQFPNYSSELNVNALELDDSALYLCASSQDRGLGYGYTFGSGTRLTVV.